This TCR beta chain was sequenced for a study of T-cell memory formation after mild COVID-19. Study-wide results and caveats: Clones that shrank (day 15 to 85) were balanced CD4/CD8, whereas later expanders leaned CD4+.

Remarks on this clonotype: Its antigen is not known.

Trimming pared 1 base from V and 4 bases from J, leaving 15 bases between. CDR1 and CDR2 from the germline V gene are SGHTA and FQGNSA. The CDR3 contains 16 residues. It was 5'RACE with constant-segment primers that produced the TCR alpha and TCR beta cDNA libraries, which carried sample barcodes and UMIs. TCRdb independently ran MiXCR on the 5' RACE reads; one entry per CDR3 protein. The table lists more than 120,000 distinct CDR3 sequences, around 5.8% of them singletons, with 2% to 2.5% in the top ten. The TCR comes from an adult woman who had mild COVID-19 (a few samples of this study predate the infection). Cell type and time point are not known. V is TRBV7-2 and J is TRBJ2-3, with D unclear. The sequencing input was PBMCs or a T cell subset sorted from them (not recorded which). The CDR3: CASSLVPRSEADTQYF. Written as DNA, the CDR3 is TGTGCCAGCAGCTTAGTGCCGCGGTCCGAGGCAGATACGCAGTATTTT.